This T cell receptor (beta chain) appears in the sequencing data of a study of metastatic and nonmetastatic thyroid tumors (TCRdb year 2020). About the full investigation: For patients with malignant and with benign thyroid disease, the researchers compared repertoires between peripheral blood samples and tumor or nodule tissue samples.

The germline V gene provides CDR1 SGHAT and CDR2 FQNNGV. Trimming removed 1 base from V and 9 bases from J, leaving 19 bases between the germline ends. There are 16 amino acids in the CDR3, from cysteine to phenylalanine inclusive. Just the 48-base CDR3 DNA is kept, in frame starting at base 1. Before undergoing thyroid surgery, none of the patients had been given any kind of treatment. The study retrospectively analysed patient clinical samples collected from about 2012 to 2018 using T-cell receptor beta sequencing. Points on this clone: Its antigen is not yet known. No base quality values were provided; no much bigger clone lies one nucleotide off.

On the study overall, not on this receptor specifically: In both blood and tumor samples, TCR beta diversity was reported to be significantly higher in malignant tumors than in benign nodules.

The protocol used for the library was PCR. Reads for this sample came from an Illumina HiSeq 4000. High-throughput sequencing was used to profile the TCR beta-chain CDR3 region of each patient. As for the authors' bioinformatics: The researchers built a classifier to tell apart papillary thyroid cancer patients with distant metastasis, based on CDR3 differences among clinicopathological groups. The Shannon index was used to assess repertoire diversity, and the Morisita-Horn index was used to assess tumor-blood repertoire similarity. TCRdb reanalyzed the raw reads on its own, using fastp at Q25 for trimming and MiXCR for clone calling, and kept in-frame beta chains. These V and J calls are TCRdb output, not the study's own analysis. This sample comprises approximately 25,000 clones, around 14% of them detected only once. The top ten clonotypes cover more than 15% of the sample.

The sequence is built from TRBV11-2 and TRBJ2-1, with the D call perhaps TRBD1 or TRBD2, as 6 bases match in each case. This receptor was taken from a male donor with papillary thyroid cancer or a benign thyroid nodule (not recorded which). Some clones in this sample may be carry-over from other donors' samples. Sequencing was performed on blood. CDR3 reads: CASSLGAGGPIGEQFF. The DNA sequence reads TGTGCCAGCAGCTTAGGGGCTGGGGGGCCGATCGGTGAGCAGTTCTTC.